These 3 T cell receptor beta chains were all obtained from the same sample, sequenced in a study of T cells in Graves' hyperthyroidism and ophthalmopathy. It was RNA transcripts that yielded the amplified TCR beta CDR3 regions. The HTBI set primed first-round TCR CDR3 RT-PCR. MiXCR, run by TCRdb on the multiplex PCR reads, gives a single entry per CDR3 protein. The sample records 540,000 or so distinct CDR3 sequences, 46% being singletons. Material for sequencing was peripheral blood or thyroid tissue (not recorded which). The receptors were gathered from an adult woman with Graves' disease, either hyperthyroidism or ophthalmopathy (not recorded which).

This chain joins TRBV20-1 and TRBJ2-5; a possible D gene is TRBD2 (5 bases). Trimming took off 6 bases at V and 3 bases at J, with 17 bases between the two ends. Germline loops: CDR1 DFQATT, CDR2 SNEGSKA (reference sequence). The length of the CDR3 is 14 residues. For the CDR3, the DNA is TGCAGTGCGTTGCAATGGACTGAGGAAGAGACCCAGTACTTC. It translates to CSALQWTEEETQYF.

This clonotype was seen at least ten times. The chain has TRBV28 and TRBJ2-5; 12 nucleotides align to TRBD2. The CDR3 has 14 amino acids. With 4 bases clipped from V and 5 bases from J, the junction kept 2 bases outside the gene matches. Germline CDR1 MDHEN, CDR2 SYDVKM. CDR3 region: CASSSLAGGETQYF. CDR3 bases: TGTGCCAGCAGTTCCCTAGCGGGAGGGGAGACCCAGTACTTC. Full variable domain (outside the CDR3, taken from reference TRBV28 and TRBJ2-5): DVKVTQSSRYLVKRTGEKVFLECVQDMDHENMFWYRQDPGLGLRLIYFSYDVKMKEKGDIPEGYSVSREKKERFSLILESASTNQTSMYLCASSSLAGGETQYFGPGTRLLVL.

This clonotype was seen many times. This sequence joins TRBV25-1 and TRBJ1-2; D remains unclear. V was shortened by 4 bases and J by 4 bases, with 13 bases between the two germline ends. Germline V gene sequence: CDR1 MGHDK, CDR2 SYGVNS. The CDR3 length is 14 residues. CDR3 nucleotide sequence: TGTGCCAGCAGTGGACTGGAAACCTCCTATGGCTACACCTTC. Its translation is CASSGLETSYGYTF.